This is a list of T cell receptor beta chains from one sample in a study of T-cell reconstitution after alpha-beta-depleted transplantation in children. Each CDR3 protein is one row after TCRdb ran MiXCR on the PCR reads. The data contain around 190,000 distinct CDR3 sequences, approximately 6.9% of them singletons. The specimen comprised PBMCs, sampled before TCRalphabeta/CD19-depleted stem cell transplant. Receptor source: a boy aged 2-15 years with acute lymphoblastic leukemia, due to receive a stem cell transplant. Both conserved end residues are part of each CDR3. A D gene is named only where the DNA matches it firmly. Not every row has a clone size; where given, it reads once, few, many or a size class.

V gene: TRBV24-1
J gene: TRBJ2-5
clone size: many
D gene: NA
CDR3 protein: CATSDLREETEQETQYF
CDR3 DNA: TGTGCCACCAGTGATTTAAGGGAGGAGACGGAACAAGAGACCCAGTACTTC

V gene: TRBV20-1
J gene: TRBJ2-1
clone size: many
D gene: NA
CDR3 protein: CSAREAGSSYNEQFF
CDR3 DNA: TGCAGTGCTAGAGAGGCGGGGAGCTCCTACAATGAGCAGTTCTTC

V gene: TRBV4-2
J gene: TRBJ2-4
clone size: many
D gene: NA
CDR3 protein: CASSQVDREGNIQYF
CDR3 DNA: TGTGCCAGCAGCCAAGTGGACAGGGAGGGAAACATTCAGTACTTC

V gene: TRBV20-1
J gene: TRBJ2-1
clone size: few
D gene: TRBD2
CDR3 protein: CSATPIAGNSYNEQFF
CDR3 DNA: TGCAGTGCGACGCCCATAGCGGGAAACTCCTACAATGAGCAGTTCTTC

V gene: TRBV2
J gene: TRBJ2-3
clone size: NA
D gene: NA
CDR3 protein: CASREATQYF
CDR3 DNA: TGTGCCAGCAGAGAGGCTACGCAGTATTTT

V gene: TRBV18
J gene: TRBJ2-3
clone size: many
D gene: NA
CDR3 protein: CASSPPPSIGTQYF
CDR3 DNA: TGTGCCAGCTCACCACCTCCCTCGATAGGAACGCAGTATTTT

V gene: TRBV24-1
J gene: TRBJ2-3
clone size: many
D gene: NA
CDR3 protein: CATSDLRMPGPITQYF
CDR3 DNA: TGTGCCACCAGTGATTTGAGAATGCCGGGACCCATAACGCAGTATTTT

V gene: TRBV5-1
J gene: TRBJ2-7
clone size: few
D gene: TRBD2
CDR3 protein: CASSRGGGSYEQYF
CDR3 DNA: TGCGCCAGCAGCCGGGGCGGGGGCTCCTACGAGCAGTACTTC

V gene: TRBV5-5
J gene: TRBJ1-4
clone size: few
D gene: NA
CDR3 protein: CASFWTDDNEKLFF
CDR3 DNA: TGTGCCAGCTTCTGGACAGACGATAATGAAAAACTGTTTTTT

V gene: TRBV20-1
J gene: TRBJ1-1
clone size: few
D gene: NA
CDR3 protein: CSARGPLGSGLNTEAFF
CDR3 DNA: TGCAGTGCTAGAGGTCCTTTGGGGTCGGGACTGAACACTGAAGCTTTCTTT

V gene: TRBV20-1
J gene: TRBJ2-5
clone size: many
D gene: NA
CDR3 protein: CSARVGLIQETQYF
CDR3 DNA: TGCAGTGCTAGGGTGGGACTGATCCAAGAGACCCAGTACTTC

V gene: TRBV16
J gene: TRBJ1-1
clone size: few
D gene: NA
CDR3 protein: CASSQSRGWGTEAFF
CDR3 DNA: TGTGCCAGCAGCCAATCTCGCGGCTGGGGCACTGAAGCTTTCTTT

V gene: TRBV5-1
J gene: TRBJ2-3
clone size: few
D gene: NA
CDR3 protein: CASSLPTGMVADTQYF
CDR3 DNA: TGCGCCAGCAGCCTTCCCACAGGGATGGTGGCAGATACGCAGTATTTT

V gene: TRBV7-9
J gene: TRBJ2-2
clone size: many
D gene: NA
CDR3 protein: CASSFDGELFF
CDR3 DNA: TGTGCCAGCAGCTTCGACGGGGAGCTGTTTTTT

V gene: TRBV7-8
J gene: TRBJ2-7
clone size: few
D gene: TRBD1
CDR3 protein: CASSLAGQGFTSLRYEQYF
CDR3 DNA: TGTGCCAGCAGCTTAGCTGGACAGGGGTTTACAAGTTTGCGCTACGAGCAGTACTTC

V gene: TRBV6-2/TRBV6-3
J gene: TRBJ2-5
clone size: many
D gene: NA
CDR3 protein: CASTTSWGETQYF
CDR3 DNA: TGTGCCAGTACGACTTCATGGGGGGAGACCCAGTACTTC

V gene: TRBV20-1
J gene: TRBJ1-2
clone size: NA
D gene: NA
CDR3 protein: CSAIRPLDYGYTF
CDR3 DNA: TGCAGTGCTATCCGACCCCTTGACTATGGCTACACCTTC

V gene: TRBV19
J gene: TRBJ1-1
clone size: many
D gene: TRBD1
CDR3 protein: CASSTGTGGANTEAFF
CDR3 DNA: TGTGCCAGTAGTACGGGGACAGGGGGCGCGAACACTGAAGCTTTCTTT

V gene: TRBV20-1
J gene: TRBJ2-3
clone size: many
D gene: NA
CDR3 protein: CSARSMGVRTDTQYF
CDR3 DNA: TGCAGTGCTAGATCAATGGGAGTCCGCACAGATACGCAGTATTTT

V gene: TRBV27
J gene: TRBJ1-1
clone size: NA
D gene: NA
CDR3 protein: CASSLLRTVGSTEAFF
CDR3 DNA: TGTGCCAGCAGTTTACTTCGGACAGTGGGCTCCACTGAAGCTTTCTTT

V gene: TRBV15
J gene: TRBJ1-1
clone size: few
D gene: NA
CDR3 protein: CATSRDGGLNTEAFF
CDR3 DNA: TGTGCCACCAGCAGAGATGGGGGCCTGAACACTGAAGCTTTCTTT

V gene: TRBV6-5
J gene: TRBJ1-3
clone size: many
D gene: NA
CDR3 protein: CASSRPGLQGNTIYF
CDR3 DNA: TGTGCCAGCAGTCGTCCGGGACTTCAAGGAAACACCATATATTTT

V gene: TRBV28
J gene: TRBJ2-7
clone size: many
D gene: NA
CDR3 protein: CASSRTGPGFNEQYF
CDR3 DNA: TGTGCCAGCAGCCGAACAGGGCCCGGTTTCAACGAGCAGTACTTC

V gene: TRBV20-1
J gene: TRBJ2-1
clone size: NA
D gene: TRBD2
CDR3 protein: CSASGPGTSRSYNEQFF
CDR3 DNA: TGCAGTGCTAGTGGGCCAGGGACTAGCAGGTCCTACAATGAGCAGTTCTTC

V gene: TRBV27
J gene: TRBJ2-1
clone size: many
D gene: NA
CDR3 protein: CASSLRGGTVGEQFF
CDR3 DNA: TGTGCCAGCAGCTTGAGGGGGGGAACAGTGGGTGAGCAGTTCTTC

V gene: TRBV28
J gene: TRBJ2-5
clone size: many
D gene: TRBD2
CDR3 protein: CASSSSGVQETQYF
CDR3 DNA: TGTGCCAGCTCTTCTAGCGGGGTACAAGAGACCCAGTACTTC

V gene: TRBV28
J gene: TRBJ1-1
clone size: many
D gene: NA
CDR3 protein: CASSLLSRVEAFF
CDR3 DNA: TGTGCCAGCAGTTTACTCAGCAGGGTTGAAGCTTTCTTT

V gene: TRBV12-3/TRBV12-4
J gene: TRBJ1-2
clone size: few
D gene: NA
CDR3 protein: CASSLDGSSFYGYTF
CDR3 DNA: TGTGCCAGCAGTTTGGACGGGTCTTCGTTCTATGGCTACACCTTC

V gene: TRBV7-9
J gene: TRBJ2-5
clone size: many
D gene: TRBD1
CDR3 protein: CASSRRRTGQETQYF
CDR3 DNA: TGTGCCAGCTCGCGGAGGAGGACAGGGCAAGAGACCCAGTACTTC

V gene: TRBV20-1
J gene: TRBJ2-5
clone size: few
D gene: NA
CDR3 protein: CSARSGSGSQETQYF
CDR3 DNA: TGCAGTGCTAGATCTGGAAGCGGGTCCCAAGAGACCCAGTACTTC

V gene: TRBV5-1
J gene: TRBJ1-1
clone size: NA
D gene: TRBD1
CDR3 protein: CASSPPGQGSTEAFF
CDR3 DNA: TGCGCCAGCAGCCCACCGGGACAGGGCTCCACTGAAGCTTTCTTT

V gene: TRBV11-1
J gene: TRBJ2-4
clone size: NA
D gene: NA
CDR3 protein: CASSLAIGLDTQAKNIQYF
CDR3 DNA: TGTGCCAGCAGCTTAGCTATTGGGCTGGACACCCAAGCCAAAAACATTCAGTACTTC

V gene: TRBV28
J gene: TRBJ1-1
clone size: NA
D gene: TRBD1
CDR3 protein: CASSSGQGFRDTEAFF
CDR3 DNA: TGTGCCAGCAGTTCGGGACAGGGATTTCGGGACACTGAAGCTTTCTTT

V gene: TRBV27
J gene: TRBJ2-1
clone size: many
D gene: TRBD2
CDR3 protein: CASSLKSGGWNEQFF
CDR3 DNA: TGTGCCAGCAGTTTAAAAAGCGGGGGATGGAATGAGCAGTTCTTC

V gene: TRBV5-5
J gene: TRBJ2-7
clone size: few
D gene: NA
CDR3 protein: CASSQGLQYEQYF
CDR3 DNA: TGTGCCAGCAGCCAAGGACTTCAATACGAGCAGTACTTC

V gene: TRBV5-1
J gene: TRBJ2-7
clone size: few
D gene: TRBD1
CDR3 protein: CASSYRGSRAEQYF
CDR3 DNA: TGCGCCAGCAGCTACAGGGGTTCCAGGGCCGAGCAGTACTTC

V gene: TRBV4-3
J gene: TRBJ2-3
clone size: many
D gene: NA
CDR3 protein: CASSQGLWGGLTADTQYF
CDR3 DNA: TGCGCCAGCAGCCAAGGCTTGTGGGGAGGTTTAACAGCAGATACGCAGTATTTT

V gene: TRBV20-1
J gene: TRBJ1-2
clone size: NA
D gene: TRBD1
CDR3 protein: CSASPTGLYGYTF
CDR3 DNA: TGCAGTGCTAGTCCGACAGGGCTTTATGGCTACACCTTC

V gene: TRBV11-2
J gene: TRBJ2-5
clone size: NA
D gene: NA
CDR3 protein: CASSPGDLQETQYF
CDR3 DNA: TGTGCCAGCAGCCCCGGGGATCTTCAAGAGACCCAGTACTTC

V gene: TRBV28
J gene: TRBJ2-5
clone size: many
D gene: NA
CDR3 protein: CASVTGKETQYF
CDR3 DNA: TGTGCCAGCGTTACAGGGAAAGAGACCCAGTACTTC

V gene: TRBV4-3
J gene: TRBJ2-6
clone size: few
D gene: NA
CDR3 protein: CASSQGPSGANVLTF
CDR3 DNA: TGCGCCAGCAGCCAGGGCCCGTCTGGGGCCAACGTCCTGACTTTC

V gene: TRBV11-2
J gene: TRBJ2-1
clone size: NA
D gene: NA
CDR3 protein: CASSLVGTGNEQFF
CDR3 DNA: TGTGCCAGCAGCTTAGTAGGGACGGGGAATGAGCAGTTCTTC

V gene: TRBV2
J gene: TRBJ1-1
clone size: many
D gene: NA
CDR3 protein: CASSGIGRATEAFF
CDR3 DNA: TGTGCCAGCAGTGGAATAGGCAGGGCCACTGAAGCTTTCTTT

V gene: TRBV7-9
J gene: TRBJ2-1
clone size: many
D gene: NA
CDR3 protein: CASSSRLINEQFF
CDR3 DNA: TGTGCCAGCAGCTCGCGTCTTATCAATGAGCAGTTCTTC

V gene: TRBV3-1
J gene: TRBJ1-5
clone size: few
D gene: NA
CDR3 protein: CASSQGGAGQPQHF
CDR3 DNA: TGTGCCAGCAGCCAAGGGGGGGCAGGTCAGCCCCAGCATTTT

V gene: TRBV7-2
J gene: TRBJ2-5
clone size: many
D gene: TRBD2
CDR3 protein: CASSSTRGGQETQYF
CDR3 DNA: TGTGCCAGCAGCTCCACGCGGGGGGGCCAAGAGACCCAGTACTTC

V gene: TRBV11-2
J gene: TRBJ2-3
clone size: NA
D gene: NA
CDR3 protein: CASSLWKPDTDTQYF
CDR3 DNA: TGTGCCAGCAGCTTATGGAAGCCAGACACAGATACGCAGTATTTT

V gene: TRBV28
J gene: TRBJ1-5
clone size: many
D gene: NA
CDR3 protein: CASSFGAAGSNQPQHF
CDR3 DNA: TGTGCCAGCAGTTTTGGAGCGGCGGGGAGCAATCAGCCCCAGCATTTT

V gene: TRBV12-3/TRBV12-4
J gene: TRBJ2-3
clone size: many
D gene: NA
CDR3 protein: CASSLFADTQYF
CDR3 DNA: TGTGCCAGCAGTTTGTTTGCAGATACGCAGTATTTT